This T cell receptor (beta chain) appears in the sequencing data of a study of human T cells and chemical hapten exposure. Time point denoted: pre-sensitization, week 0. The treatment here: therapeutic diphenylcyclopropenone sensitization with weekly scalp DPC. The V end was cut by 7 bases, the J end by 1 base, with 14 bases between. The germline V gene has CDR1 LGHNT and CDR2 FRNRAP. The CDR3 is 14 residues long. TCRdb reanalysed the RACE reads using MiXCR and keeps one entry per CDR3 protein. The sample includes about 80,000 distinct CDR3 sequences, 14% seen only once; the top ten take 4.6%. The receptor's source is a woman aged 45 to 65 with alopecia areata. Some clones in this sample may be carry-over from other donors' samples. This chain connects TRBV12-5 to TRBJ2-7; the D gene is possibly TRBD1 (6 bases). The specimen comprised whole blood, sampled in connection with sensitization to the hapten diphenylcyclopropenone (DPC). The CDR3 reads CASVPAGASYEQYF. CDR3 nucleotides: TGTGCTAGTGTCCCGGCAGGGGCTTCCTACGAGCAGTACTTC.